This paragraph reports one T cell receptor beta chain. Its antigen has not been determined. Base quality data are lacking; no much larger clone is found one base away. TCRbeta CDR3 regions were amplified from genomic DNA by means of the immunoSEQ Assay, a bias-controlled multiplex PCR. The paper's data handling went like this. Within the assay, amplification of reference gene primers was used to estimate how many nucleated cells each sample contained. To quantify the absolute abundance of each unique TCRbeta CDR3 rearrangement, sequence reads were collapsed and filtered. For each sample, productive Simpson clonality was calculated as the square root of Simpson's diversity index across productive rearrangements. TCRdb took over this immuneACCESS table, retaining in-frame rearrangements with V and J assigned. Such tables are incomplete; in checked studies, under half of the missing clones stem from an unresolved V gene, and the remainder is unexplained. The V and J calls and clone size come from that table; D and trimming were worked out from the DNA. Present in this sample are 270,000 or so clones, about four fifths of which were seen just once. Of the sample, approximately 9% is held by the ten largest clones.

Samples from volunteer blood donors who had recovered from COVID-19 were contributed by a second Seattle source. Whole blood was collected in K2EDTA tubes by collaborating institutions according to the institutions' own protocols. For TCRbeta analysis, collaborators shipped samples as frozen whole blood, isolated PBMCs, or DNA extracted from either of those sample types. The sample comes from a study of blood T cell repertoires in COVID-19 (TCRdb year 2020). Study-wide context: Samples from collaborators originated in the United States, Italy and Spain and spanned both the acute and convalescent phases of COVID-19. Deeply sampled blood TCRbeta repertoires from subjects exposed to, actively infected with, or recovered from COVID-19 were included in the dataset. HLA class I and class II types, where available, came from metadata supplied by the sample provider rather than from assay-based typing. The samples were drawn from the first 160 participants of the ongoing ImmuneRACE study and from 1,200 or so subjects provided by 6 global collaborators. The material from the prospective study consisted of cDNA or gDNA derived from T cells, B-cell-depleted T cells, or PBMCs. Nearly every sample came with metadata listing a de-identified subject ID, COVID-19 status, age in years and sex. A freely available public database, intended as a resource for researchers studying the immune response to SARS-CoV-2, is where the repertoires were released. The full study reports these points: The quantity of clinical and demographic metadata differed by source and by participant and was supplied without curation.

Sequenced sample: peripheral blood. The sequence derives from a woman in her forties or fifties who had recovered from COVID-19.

The CDR3 region has the sequence CASSLGGVTYNEQFF. DNA sequence: TGCGCCAGCAGCTTGGGCGGGGTTACCTACAATGAGCAGTTCTTC. The chain employs TRBV5-1 and TRBJ2-1; a weak D assignment points to TRBD2 (6 bases agree). Per the germline V gene, SGHRS is the CDR1 and YFSETQ is the CDR2. The CDR3 covers 15 residues, taking in both the cysteine and the phenylalanine. Only the CDR3 DNA stays, 45 bases, in frame from base 1. V is reduced by 0 bases and J by 2 bases, leaving a spacing of 9 bases between them.